This passage covers 7 T cell receptor beta chains from one sample sequenced in a study of Graves' ophthalmopathy and Graves' hyperthyroidism. RNA transcripts were the source from which TCR beta CDR3 regions were amplified. First-round RT-PCR employed HTBI primers, with a second-round multiplex PCR after it. TCRdb redid the calling of the multiplex PCR reads with MiXCR, one entry per CDR3 protein. The data show roughly 350,000 distinct CDR3 sequences, 15% to 20% seen once. The specimen was peripheral blood. These receptors all stem from an adult woman with stable Graves' hyperthyroidism.

In this sample, this clonotype turned up many times. This sequence joins TRBV20-1 and TRBJ1-5, with TRBD1 matching over 7 bases. V shed 5 bases, J shed 0 bases, and the junction held 4 bases outside the gene matches. CDR1 and CDR2 from the germline V gene are DFQATT and SNEGSKA (reference sequence). The CDR3 is made up of 14 amino acids. CDR3 coding DNA: TGCAGTGCTTCACAGGGGAATAGCAATCAGCCCCAGCATTTT. Translation gives CSASQGNSNQPQHF.

The chain is built from TRBV24-1 and TRBJ2-5; either TRBD1 or TRBD2 may fit D (5 bases each). The CDR3 contains 16 residues. Germline V gene data show CDR1 as KGHDR and CDR2 as SFDVKD. V shed 2 bases and J shed 4 bases, with 16 bases lying between them. The CDR3 reads CATSDSHGTRGETQYF. The CDR3 DNA sequence: TGTGCCACCAGTGATTCCCACGGGACCCGTGGAGAGACCCAGTACTTC.

This clonotype was found many times. The J gene is TRBJ2-5, the V gene TRBV28; 7 bases match TRBD1. This CDR3 contains 13 residues. In germline, CDR1 is MDHEN, CDR2 SYDVKM. With V trimmed by 7 bases and J by 6 bases, 8 bases remained unmatched. CDR3 in amino acids: CASKVSGGKTQYF. In DNA form, the CDR3 reads TGTGCCAGCAAGGTGTCAGGGGGTAAGACCCAGTACTTC.

This clonotype was detected a few times. This may arise from a read error, as a much more abundant clone is one base away. The rearrangement joins TRBV11-2 to TRBJ2-7, with TRBD2 identical over 8 bases. The germline V gene has CDR1 SGHAT and CDR2 FQNNGV. This CDR3 spans 17 amino acids. The J segment lost 3 bases and the V segment lost 1 base, leaving 11 bases of the junction unmatched. The CDR3 loop reads CASSLVASSGSVYEQYF. For the CDR3, the DNA is TGTGCCAGCAGCTTAGTAGCCTCGAGCGGGAGTGTCTACGAGCAGTACTTC.

This clonotype was recorded many times. V is TRBV20-1 and J is TRBJ1-1; no clear D. Between the trimmed V and J ends, which lost 2 bases and 10 bases, there was a span of 17 bases. In germline, CDR1 is DFQATT, CDR2 SNEGSKA (reference sequence). CDR3 length: 13 residues. CDR3 protein: CSARSSRTLGAFF. In DNA, the CDR3 is TGCAGTGCTAGATCGTCAAGAACACTGGGAGCTTTCTTT.

In this sample, this clonotype turned up many times. CDR3 DNA: TGTGCCAGCAGTTTATCTGGGAATGGGTTAGGGCAGTACTTC. This gives the protein CASSLSGNGLGQYF. The J gene is TRBJ2-7, the V gene TRBV6-5; D is ambiguous. The CDR3 consists of 14 residues. Germline V gene data show CDR1 as MNHEY and CDR2 as SVGAGI. V was trimmed by 4 bases and J by 9 bases, leaving 19 bases between them.

This clonotype was seen many times. The chain joins TRBV14 to TRBJ2-2; a possible D gene is TRBD1 (5 bases). V dropped 2 bases and J dropped 0 bases, with 13 bases sitting between them. The CDR3 extends over 17 amino acids. Germline V gene lookup returns CDR1 SGHDN and CDR2 FVKESK. CDR3 nucleotides: TGTGCCAGCAGCCAACTAGGGTTCAGGGCGAACACCGGGGAGCTGTTTTTT. Its translation is CASSQLGFRANTGELFF.